This TCR beta chain was sequenced for a study of monozygotic twins with cystic fibrosis. Profiled with immunoSEQ multiplex PCR; TCRdb holds only in-frame clones, not every one. This table has 11,000 or so clones, over 95% appearing once. Germline assignment: CDR1 MRHNA and CDR2 SNTAGT. The length of the CDR3 is 12 residues. Trimming removed 3 bases at V and 6 bases at J, with 9 bases between. This TCR was recovered from a boy younger than 18 with cystic fibrosis. The chain joins TRBV6-4 to TRBJ2-7; perhaps TRBD1 as D (6 bases). Sequenced sample: blood. The CDR3 loop is CASSERGGEQYF. The CDR3 bases are TGTGCCAGCAGTGAGAGAGGGGGCGAGCAGTACTTC.